This is a list of T cell receptor beta chains from one sample in a study of response to subunit inactivated influenza vaccine. Using its own MiXCR run on the RT-PCR reads, TCRdb lists one record per CDR3 protein. This table holds roughly 630,000 distinct CDR3 sequences, around 15% found once. Source: PBMCs from blood, taken approximately 15 days before vaccination. All receptors derive from a man aged 50 to 59 who received an inactivated influenza vaccine. Each CDR3 is given with its conserved first and last residue. The order of the fields is J gene, D gene, V gene, clone size, CDR3 protein, CDR3 DNA. D genes are given only for firm matches. A clone size is listed for some rows: how often the clone was seen (once, few, many), or a class if it is expanded.

J gene: TRBJ2-3; D gene: .; V gene: TRBV6-2/TRBV6-3; clone size: .; CDR3 protein: CASRRVEVDTQYF; CDR3 DNA: TGTGCCAGCAGGAGGGTCGAGGTTGATACGCAGTATTTT
J gene: TRBJ1-2; D gene: .; V gene: TRBV12-3/TRBV12-4; clone size: .; CDR3 protein: CATTPGGTYGYTF; CDR3 DNA: TGTGCAACTACGCCGGGGGGCACCTATGGCTACACCTTC
J gene: TRBJ1-6; D gene: TRBD1; V gene: TRBV10-3; clone size: few; CDR3 protein: CATHSGQGAFLHF; CDR3 DNA: TGTGCCACGCACTCGGGACAGGGGGCCTTCCTCCACTTT
J gene: TRBJ2-1; D gene: .; V gene: TRBV7-2; clone size: many; CDR3 protein: CASSLVSPVNEQFF; CDR3 DNA: TGTGCCAGCAGCTTAGTTAGCCCGGTTAATGAGCAGTTCTTC
J gene: TRBJ2-7; D gene: .; V gene: TRBV20-1; clone size: few; CDR3 protein: CSASRGTDYEQYF; CDR3 DNA: TGCAGTGCTAGTCGGGGGACAGACTACGAGCAGTACTTC
J gene: TRBJ2-5; D gene: .; V gene: TRBV7-9; clone size: few; CDR3 protein: CASSLRAPNQETQYF; CDR3 DNA: TGTGCCAGCAGCTTGAGGGCCCCGAACCAAGAGACCCAGTACTTC
J gene: TRBJ2-1; D gene: TRBD2; V gene: TRBV9; clone size: few; CDR3 protein: CASNRAGASYNEQFF; CDR3 DNA: TGTGCCAGCAATCGAGCGGGAGCTTCCTACAATGAGCAGTTCTTC
J gene: TRBJ1-1; D gene: TRBD1; V gene: TRBV3-1; clone size: .; CDR3 protein: CASSHSDRHTEAFF; CDR3 DNA: TGTGCCAGCAGCCATTCGGACAGGCACACTGAAGCTTTCTTT
J gene: TRBJ1-2; D gene: TRBD1; V gene: TRBV15; clone size: .; CDR3 protein: CATSRDRDRGPYYGYTF; CDR3 DNA: TGTGCCACCAGCAGAGATAGAGACAGGGGGCCCTACTATGGCTACACCTTC
J gene: TRBJ1-1; D gene: .; V gene: TRBV7-2; clone size: few; CDR3 protein: CASTQGRWNTEAFF; CDR3 DNA: TGTGCCAGCACGCAGGGCAGGTGGAACACTGAAGCTTTCTTT
J gene: TRBJ2-1; D gene: TRBD1; V gene: TRBV6-2/TRBV6-3; clone size: .; CDR3 protein: CASSSRQGQPEQFF; CDR3 DNA: TGTGCCAGCAGTTCCCGACAGGGCCAACCTGAGCAGTTCTTC
J gene: TRBJ2-2; D gene: .; V gene: TRBV10-3; clone size: few; CDR3 protein: CAISEGRGNTGELFF; CDR3 DNA: TGTGCCATCAGTGAGGGTCGGGGGAACACCGGGGAGCTGTTTTTT
J gene: TRBJ1-1; D gene: TRBD1; V gene: TRBV7-2; clone size: many; CDR3 protein: CASRRGTGGNTEAFF; CDR3 DNA: TGTGCCTCTCGAAGAGGGACAGGGGGGAACACTGAAGCTTTCTTT
J gene: TRBJ1-2; D gene: .; V gene: TRBV20-1; clone size: .; CDR3 protein: CSAEEGIDYGYTF; CDR3 DNA: TGCAGTGCTGAAGAGGGGATCGACTATGGCTACACCTTC
J gene: TRBJ1-4; D gene: TRBD1; V gene: TRBV5-8; clone size: .; CDR3 protein: CASSWVQTGRADEKLFF; CDR3 DNA: TGTGCCAGCAGCTGGGTACAGACAGGGAGGGCGGATGAAAAACTGTTTTTT
J gene: TRBJ2-2; D gene: .; V gene: TRBV5-1; clone size: few; CDR3 protein: CASSLDLGRGTGELFF; CDR3 DNA: TGCGCCAGCAGCTTGGATTTGGGGCGCGGCACCGGGGAGCTGTTTTTT
J gene: TRBJ2-1; D gene: TRBD2; V gene: TRBV3-1; clone size: .; CDR3 protein: CASSYGLAGLVRQFF; CDR3 DNA: TGTGCCAGCAGCTATGGCCTAGCGGGACTTGTACGGCAGTTCTTC
J gene: TRBJ2-7; D gene: .; V gene: TRBV3-1; clone size: .; CDR3 protein: CASSPSQRTGEQYF; CDR3 DNA: TGTGCCAGCAGCCCCTCCCAGAGGACCGGCGAGCAGTACTTC
J gene: TRBJ2-1; D gene: TRBD2; V gene: TRBV7-2; clone size: few; CDR3 protein: CASSLVASGGAYNEQFF; CDR3 DNA: TGTGCCAGCAGCTTAGTGGCTAGCGGGGGGGCCTACAATGAGCAGTTCTTC
J gene: TRBJ2-1; D gene: .; V gene: TRBV29-1; clone size: few; CDR3 protein: CSVERGRKGLDEQFF; CDR3 DNA: TGCAGCGTTGAGAGAGGCAGGAAGGGGTTGGATGAGCAGTTCTTC
J gene: TRBJ1-1; D gene: .; V gene: TRBV3-1; clone size: many; CDR3 protein: CASSQGGAVTAFF; CDR3 DNA: TGTGCCAGCAGCCAAGGGGGGGCGGTTACAGCTTTCTTT
J gene: TRBJ2-7; D gene: .; V gene: TRBV5-1; clone size: many; CDR3 protein: CASSRDRGSYEQYF; CDR3 DNA: TGTGCCAGCAGCCGGGACCGAGGCTCCTACGAGCAGTACTTC
J gene: TRBJ2-1; D gene: TRBD2; V gene: TRBV20-1; clone size: few; CDR3 protein: CSASWAGAGAYNEQFF; CDR3 DNA: TGCAGTGCTAGCTGGGCGGGAGCAGGCGCATACAATGAGCAGTTCTTC
J gene: TRBJ1-2; D gene: .; V gene: TRBV7-2; clone size: .; CDR3 protein: CASSFGGGQRGYTF; CDR3 DNA: TGTGCCAGCAGCTTTGGTGGGGGCCAGCGAGGCTACACCTTC
J gene: TRBJ2-1; D gene: TRBD2; V gene: TRBV4-2; clone size: few; CDR3 protein: CASSHISGGPNEQFF; CDR3 DNA: TGTGCCAGCAGCCACATTAGCGGGGGCCCCAATGAGCAGTTCTTC
J gene: TRBJ2-1; D gene: .; V gene: TRBV4-2; clone size: few; CDR3 protein: CASSQDHGYNEQFF; CDR3 DNA: TGTGCCAGCAGCCAAGATCACGGATACAATGAGCAGTTCTTC
J gene: TRBJ2-3; D gene: TRBD2; V gene: TRBV10-3; clone size: .; CDR3 protein: CAIASSGGPDTQYF; CDR3 DNA: TGTGCCATCGCTTCTAGCGGGGGGCCAGATACGCAGTATTTT
J gene: TRBJ2-7; D gene: .; V gene: TRBV4-2; clone size: .; CDR3 protein: CASSLGKSHEQYF; CDR3 DNA: TGTGCCAGCAGCCTGGGGAAGAGCCACGAGCAGTACTTC
J gene: TRBJ2-5; D gene: .; V gene: TRBV18; clone size: .; CDR3 protein: CASSSGYQETQYF; CDR3 DNA: TGTGCCAGCTCCAGCGGTTACCAAGAGACCCAGTACTTC
J gene: TRBJ2-7; D gene: TRBD1; V gene: TRBV28; clone size: few; CDR3 protein: CASSFLGQGAYEQYF; CDR3 DNA: TGTGCCAGCAGTTTTTTGGGACAGGGGGCTTACGAGCAGTACTTC
J gene: TRBJ2-1; D gene: TRBD2; V gene: TRBV5-1; clone size: many; CDR3 protein: CASSSTSGGLEQFF; CDR3 DNA: TGCGCCAGCAGCTCCACTAGCGGGGGTTTAGAGCAGTTCTTC
J gene: TRBJ2-7; D gene: .; V gene: TRBV5-1; clone size: few; CDR3 protein: CASSIGEYEQYF; CDR3 DNA: TGCGCCAGCAGTATCGGGGAATACGAGCAGTACTTC
J gene: TRBJ2-5; D gene: TRBD2; V gene: TRBV29-1; clone size: few; CDR3 protein: CSVRAGDQETQYF; CDR3 DNA: TGCAGCGTTCGAGCGGGAGACCAAGAGACCCAGTACTTC
J gene: TRBJ2-1; D gene: .; V gene: TRBV18; clone size: .; CDR3 protein: CASSSRAGPSYNEQFF; CDR3 DNA: TGTGCCAGCTCCAGCAGGGCAGGGCCTTCCTACAATGAGCAGTTCTTC
J gene: TRBJ2-2; D gene: TRBD1; V gene: TRBV6-5; clone size: few; CDR3 protein: CASSYSDRGTGELFF; CDR3 DNA: TGTGCCAGCAGTTACTCGGACAGGGGTACCGGGGAGCTGTTTTTT
J gene: TRBJ1-5; D gene: TRBD1; V gene: TRBV6-1; clone size: many; CDR3 protein: CASSDRTGNQPQHF; CDR3 DNA: TGTGCCAGCAGTGACCGGACAGGGAATCAGCCCCAGCATTTT
J gene: TRBJ2-7; D gene: .; V gene: TRBV4-3; clone size: many; CDR3 protein: CASSQGPGNYEQYF; CDR3 DNA: TGCGCCAGCAGCCAAGGGCCGGGGAACTACGAGCAGTACTTC
J gene: TRBJ1-6; D gene: .; V gene: TRBV27; clone size: .; CDR3 protein: CASSFSFGYDNSPLHF; CDR3 DNA: TGTGCCAGCAGTTTCTCATTCGGTTACGATAATTCACCCCTCCACTTT
J gene: TRBJ2-3; D gene: .; V gene: TRBV29-1; clone size: .; CDR3 protein: CSVKPGTDTQYF; CDR3 DNA: TGCAGCGTTAAGCCGGGCACAGATACGCAGTATTTT
J gene: TRBJ2-2; D gene: TRBD2; V gene: TRBV7-9; clone size: .; CDR3 protein: CASSRLLAGSNTGELFF; CDR3 DNA: TGTGCCAGCAGTCGGTTACTAGCGGGCTCGAACACCGGGGAGCTGTTTTTT
J gene: TRBJ1-2; D gene: .; V gene: TRBV4-3; clone size: .; CDR3 protein: CASSQDPGVGYGYTF; CDR3 DNA: TGCGCCAGCAGCCAAGATCCAGGGGTGGGCTATGGCTACACCTTC
J gene: TRBJ2-1; D gene: TRBD2; V gene: TRBV29-1; clone size: .; CDR3 protein: CSVAAGPYNEQFF; CDR3 DNA: TGCAGCGTTGCAGCGGGACCCTACAATGAGCAGTTCTTC
J gene: TRBJ1-2; D gene: TRBD1; V gene: TRBV7-9; clone size: few; CDR3 protein: CASSPRQGAGGYTF; CDR3 DNA: TGTGCCAGCAGCCCAAGACAGGGGGCGGGTGGCTACACCTTC
J gene: TRBJ2-2; D gene: TRBD1; V gene: TRBV3-1; clone size: .; CDR3 protein: CASSQLTGVDTGELFF; CDR3 DNA: TGTGCCAGCAGCCAACTGACAGGGGTGGACACCGGGGAGCTGTTTTTT
J gene: TRBJ1-4; D gene: TRBD1; V gene: TRBV6-5; clone size: few; CDR3 protein: CASSYFQGEVEKLFF; CDR3 DNA: TGTGCCAGCAGTTACTTTCAGGGGGAAGTGGAAAAACTGTTTTTT
J gene: TRBJ2-3; D gene: .; V gene: TRBV15; clone size: few; CDR3 protein: CATSEGSSTDTQYF; CDR3 DNA: TGTGCCACCAGCGAGGGGTCTAGCACAGATACGCAGTATTTT
J gene: TRBJ1-4; D gene: TRBD1; V gene: TRBV12-3/TRBV12-4; clone size: .; CDR3 protein: CASSGGTGFLPLFF; CDR3 DNA: TGTGCCAGCAGTGGCGGGACAGGGTTTCTCCCGTTGTTTTTT
J gene: TRBJ2-7; D gene: TRBD1; V gene: TRBV3-1; clone size: few; CDR3 protein: CASSPTPGTAFPYEQYF; CDR3 DNA: TGTGCCAGCAGCCCTACCCCCGGGACAGCCTTCCCCTACGAGCAGTACTTC
J gene: TRBJ2-3; D gene: .; V gene: TRBV15; clone size: .; CDR3 protein: CATSSLGADTQYF; CDR3 DNA: TGTGCCACCAGCAGTCTGGGAGCAGATACGCAGTATTTT
J gene: TRBJ1-5; D gene: .; V gene: TRBV10-3; clone size: few; CDR3 protein: CATLLVQGSQPQHF; CDR3 DNA: TGTGCCACCCTCCTAGTACAGGGTAGCCAGCCCCAGCATTTT
J gene: TRBJ2-1; D gene: TRBD2; V gene: TRBV28; clone size: .; CDR3 protein: CASFKWNSAGGTNEQFF; CDR3 DNA: TGTGCCAGCTTTAAGTGGAATTCGGCGGGAGGAACAAATGAGCAGTTCTTC
J gene: TRBJ2-7; D gene: .; V gene: TRBV3-1; clone size: few; CDR3 protein: CASSQPPSYEQYF; CDR3 DNA: TGTGCCAGCAGCCAACCCCCCTCCTACGAGCAGTACTTC